The 27 T cell receptor beta chains reported below all come from one sample, sequenced in a study of blood T cell repertoires in COVID-19. TCRdb's table, derived via immunoSEQ multiplex PCR, lists solely in-frame clones and lacks some. The sample shows 310,000 or so clones, 85% to 90% of them seen only once. Sequenced input: peripheral blood. The receptors derive from a woman in her 50s with active or convalescent COVID-19.

V and J are TRBV30 and TRBJ1-2; D ambiguous. The CDR3 covers 14 residues. Germline V gives CDR1 GTSNPN, CDR2 SVGIG (reference sequence). V lost 5 bases and J 6 bases, leaving 19 bases between the germline ends. CDR3 region: CAWSKWEARDGYTF. CDR3 nucleotide sequence: TGTGCCTGGTCGAAATGGGAGGCGCGGGATGGCTACACCTTC.

CDR3 DNA sequence: TGTGCCAGTGCCGGGACAGGGGGCGCCGATACGCAGTATTTT. It encodes CASAGTGGADTQYF. The gene calls are TRBV19 and TRBJ2-3, with 12 bases aligning to TRBD1. The junction had 6 bases not matched to a gene; V was cut back by 8 bases and J by 6 bases. Germline V gene data show CDR1 as LNHDA and CDR2 as SQIVND (reference sequence). CDR3 length: 14 residues.

V and J are TRBV9 and TRBJ2-3; the match to TRBD2 covers 14 bases. The J segment lost 3 bases and the V segment lost 3 bases, leaving 9 bases of the junction unmatched. The CDR3 totals 18 residues. Germline CDR1 reads SGDLS; CDR2 reads YYNGEE. The chain's CDR3 is CASSGLGLAGGGTDTQYF. The DNA of the CDR3 is TGTGCCAGCAGCGGACTCGGACTAGCGGGGGGCGGGACAGATACGCAGTATTTT.

The J gene is TRBJ1-5, the V gene TRBV18; a possible D gene is TRBD1 (5 bases). Germline V gene sequence: CDR1 KGHSH, CDR2 LQKENI. The CDR3 is 15 amino acids. The germline V and J ends were trimmed by 6 bases and 1 base, with 13 bases remaining between them. DNA of the CDR3: TGTGCCAGCTCGTTACAGGTTGGAAGCAATCAGCCCCAGCATTTT. Translation gives CASSLQVGSNQPQHF. Full variable domain (missing parts from reference TRBV18 and TRBJ1-5): NAGVMQNPRHLVRRRGQEARLRCSPMKGHSHVYWYRQLPEEGLKFMVYLQKENIIDESGMPKERFSAEFPKEGPSILRIQQVVRGDSAAYFCASSLQVGSNQPQHFGDGTRLSIL.

V and J are TRBV30 and TRBJ1-1, with D possibly being TRBD1 (5 bases). The ends were cut back, 3 bases at V and 5 bases at J, with 10 bases in the middle. The CDR3 is made up of 12 amino acids. From germline, CDR1 is GTSNPN and CDR2 SVGIG (reference sequence). In DNA form, the CDR3 reads TGTGCCTGGAGAACAGGAACAACTGAAGCTTTCTTT. This sequence encodes CAWRTGTTEAFF.

V and J are TRBV30 and TRBJ1-4; no firm D call. Germline CDR1 reads GTSNPN; CDR2 reads SVGIG (reference sequence). V lost 5 bases to trimming and J lost 3 bases, with 10 bases between them. CDR3 length: 13 residues. The CDR3 DNA reads as TGTGCCTGGGGGTTCGGGGCTAATGAAAAACTGTTTTTT. This sequence encodes CAWGFGANEKLFF.

The chain joins TRBV15 to TRBJ2-1, with a possible D match to TRBD2 (5 bases). Trimming cost V 0 bases and J 5 bases, with 11 bases left between them. The CDR3 has 15 residues. The germline V gene has CDR1 LNHNV and CDR2 YYDKDF (reference sequence). This chain's CDR3 is CATSRDRLANNEQFF. DNA of the CDR3: TGTGCCACCAGCAGAGATCGGCTAGCAAACAATGAGCAGTTCTTC.

V and J are TRBV1 and TRBJ2-2; the table's D call TRBD2 went unverified against the DNA. TRBV1 is listed as a pseudogene. The CDR3 covers 16 residues. The CDR3 coding sequence is TGCACCAGCAGCCGGGAATTTGCCTTCGGAGGCGGGGAGCTGTTTTTT. Its protein is CTSSREFAFGGGELFF.

The V gene is TRBV5-4, the J gene TRBJ2-5; 7 bases are shared with TRBD2. The CDR3 loop spans 16 amino acids. V was pared by 4 bases and J by 0 bases, with 9 bases of the junction left unmatched. Germline values: CDR1 SGHNT, CDR2 YYREEE (reference sequence). This chain's CDR3 is CASSPGGRVDQETQYF. Here the CDR3 DNA reads TGTGCCAGCAGCCCCGGGGGGAGAGTAGACCAAGAGACCCAGTACTTC.

The gene calls are TRBV19 and TRBJ2-7, with D tentatively TRBD1 (5 bases). The CDR3 consists of 13 residues. Germline V gives CDR1 LNHDA, CDR2 SQIVND (reference sequence). V lost 4 bases, J lost 0 bases, and 7 bases lay in between. CDR3 bases: TGTGCCAGTAGTAAACAGGACTCCTACGAGCAGTACTTC. It is translated as CASSKQDSYEQYF. The full variable domain, with the rest looked up from reference TRBV19 and TRBJ2-7, is DGGITQSPKYLFRKEGQNVTLSCEQNLNHDAMYWYRQDPGQGLRLIYYSQIVNDFQKGDIAEGYSVSREKKESFPLTVTSAQKNPTAFYLCASSKQDSYEQYFGPGTRLTVT.

The chain combines TRBV27 with TRBJ1-6, with TRBD1 matching over 8 bases. The trim removed 6 bases at V and 10 bases at J, leaving 8 bases unmatched. In germline, CDR1 is MNHEY, CDR2 SMNVEV (reference sequence). The CDR3 runs 14 residues. For the CDR3, the DNA is TGTGCCAGCAGCGTTGACAGGGGAAAGTCACCCCTCCACTTT. Translated, it gives CASSVDRGKSPLHF.

The genes are TRBV6-6 and TRBJ2-1; D possibly corresponds to TRBD2 (7 bases). V lost 7 bases and J 5 bases, leaving 15 bases between the germline ends. The CDR3 has 14 residues. Germline V gives CDR1 MNHNY, CDR2 SVGAGI (reference sequence). CDR3 amino acids: CASNIGGAHNEQFF. CDR3 coding DNA: TGTGCCAGCAATATAGGGGGGGCCCACAATGAGCAGTTCTTC.

J is TRBJ2-7 and V is TRBV6-5; D not certain. In germline, CDR1 is MNHEY, CDR2 SVGAGI. The CDR3 is made up of 15 amino acids. The V end lost 7 bases, the J end lost 5 bases, and 21 bases lay between the germline ends. CDR3 region: CASNSDRLLPNEQYF. The CDR3 DNA follows: TGTGCCAGCAACTCTGACCGACTCCTACCCAACGAGCAGTACTTC.

The V and J genes are TRBV7-2 and TRBJ2-7; maybe TRBD2 (5 bases). This CDR3 spans 15 amino acids. Germline-derived CDR1 and CDR2 are SGHTA and FQGNSA. Trimming removed 5 bases from V and 2 bases from J, with 16 bases in between. The DNA of the CDR3 is TGTGCCAGCAGCCCGTCGTCCGGGGTGGCCTACGAGCAGTACTTC. It is translated as CASSPSSGVAYEQYF. Full variable domain (rest looked up from reference TRBV7-2 and TRBJ2-7): GAGVSQSPSNKVTEKGKDVELRCDPISGHTALYWYRQSLGQGLEFLIYFQGNSAPDKSGLPSDRFSAERTGGSVSTLTIQRTQQEDSAVYLCASSPSSGVAYEQYFGPGTRLTVT.

V and J are TRBV30 and TRBJ2-3; possible D gene TRBD2, 5 bases. CDR1 and CDR2 from the germline V gene are GTSNPN and SVGIG (reference sequence). The CDR3 is made up of 14 amino acids. V was trimmed by 2 bases and J by 0 bases, leaving 9 bases between them. The CDR3 here is CAWSTGESTDTQYF. Here the CDR3 DNA reads TGTGCCTGGAGTACTGGGGAGAGCACAGATACGCAGTATTTT.

The CDR3 protein is CASGGMGYTGTEAFF. The CDR3 DNA follows: TGTGCCAGCGGAGGGATGGGCTACACTGGCACTGAAGCTTTCTTT. This chain links TRBV27 with TRBJ1-1; no clear D. Trimming shortened V by 8 bases and J by 4 bases, and 20 bases separated the two germline ends. The CDR3 length is 15 residues. Germline CDR1 is MNHEY and CDR2 is SMNVEV (reference sequence).

V and J are TRBV19 and TRBJ2-2, with TRBD2 identical over 15 bases. Germline assignment: CDR1 LNHDA and CDR2 SQIVND (reference sequence). V dropped 4 bases and J dropped 9; count of bases not matched to a gene: 6. The CDR3 has 16 amino acids. CDR3 sequence reads: CASSTGLAGGERELFF. In DNA form, the CDR3 reads TGTGCCAGTAGTACTGGACTAGCGGGGGGGGAGCGGGAGCTGTTTTTT.

This chain joins TRBV6-6 and TRBJ1-1, with TRBD1 as a possible D gene (5 bases). V shed 1 base and J shed 3 bases, with 6 bases lying between them. CDR1 is MNHNY, CDR2 SVGAGI, per germline (reference sequence). The CDR3 loop spans 13 amino acids. The CDR3 nucleotides read TGTGCCAGCAGTTACTTAGGGGACACTGAAGCTTTCTTT. This sequence encodes CASSYLGDTEAFF.

The V and J genes are TRBV6-2 or TRBV6-3 and TRBJ2-4; TRBD1 matches 7 bases. The V gene end was trimmed by 6 bases and the J gene end by 8 bases; junction bases not matched to a gene: 19. Germline CDR1 MNHEY, CDR2 SVGEGT. The CDR3 consists of 17 residues. CDR3 residues: CASSPFGTAKLGDIQYF. CDR3 bases: TGTGCCAGCAGCCCGTTTGGGACAGCTAAACTCGGGGACATTCAGTACTTC.

The chain uses TRBV7-9 and TRBJ1-5; no clear D gene. With 5 bases removed from V and 1 base from J, the gap between germline ends came to 9 bases. CDR3 length equals 14 residues. Germline loops: CDR1 SEHNR, CDR2 FQNEAQ (reference sequence). The CDR3 DNA is TGTGCCAGCAGCCCCCACGGGAGCAATCAGCCCCAGCATTTT. Amino acids: CASSPHGSNQPQHF.

J is TRBJ1-6 and V is TRBV4-1; unclear D gene. This CDR3 region has 12 residues. The V gene lost 4 bases and the J gene lost 6 bases, with 4 bases spanning the gap. Germline loops: CDR1 MGHRA, CDR2 YSYEKL. CDR3: CASSLFNSPLHF. The DNA for the CDR3 is TGCGCCAGCAGCCTCTTTAATTCACCCCTCCACTTT.

The V gene is TRBV6-5, the J gene TRBJ2-3; possible D gene TRBD2, 7 bases. This CDR3 region has 13 residues. The V end lost 2 bases, the J end lost 7 bases, and 10 bases lay between the germline ends. Germline lookup yields CDR1 MNHEY and CDR2 SVGAGI. CDR3 sequence reads: CASSYAGANTQYF. CDR3 DNA sequence: TGTGCCAGCAGTTACGCGGGGGCGAATACGCAGTATTTT.

The chain carries TRBV6-1 and TRBJ1-3; D is uncertain. V gave up 4 bases and J gave up 5 bases, with 18 bases separating them. Germline values: CDR1 MNHNS, CDR2 SASEGT. The CDR3 consists of 16 residues. The DNA for the CDR3 is TGTGCCAGCAGTGCGTCGGACTCGCTTTACCGAAACACCATATATTTT. Translating gives CASSASDSLYRNTIYF.

The genes are TRBV6-2 or TRBV6-3 and TRBJ2-7; D is unresolved. The V end was cut by 6 bases, the J end by 2 bases, with 14 bases between. The germline gives CDR1 MNHEY, CDR2 SVGEGT. The CDR3 covers 14 residues. The CDR3 loop reads CASSRRSRPYEQYF. The CDR3 coding sequence is TGTGCCAGCAGCCGACGGAGCAGACCCTACGAGCAGTACTTC.

This chain joins TRBV7-9 and TRBJ1-2; no clear D. The CDR3 covers 15 residues. The V and J ends lost 4 bases and 4 bases respectively, with 16 bases between them. Germline loops: CDR1 SEHNR, CDR2 FQNEAQ (reference sequence). CDR3 coding DNA: TGTGCCAGCAGCTCCGTTGGACTTAAGGCCTATGGCTACACCTTC. Translating gives CASSSVGLKAYGYTF.

This chain uses TRBV21-1 with TRBJ1-6. TRBV21-1 is labeled a pseudogene. This CDR3 comprises 17 residues. The CDR3 sequence is CASSKGKGAGINSPLHF. The CDR3 nucleotides read TGTGCCAGCAGCAAAGGCAAGGGAGCGGGAATTAATTCACCCCTCCACTTT.

The V and J genes are TRBV7-2 and TRBJ2-5; 8 bases line up with TRBD1. V lost 4 bases and J lost 5; bases outside the gene matches: 6. The CDR3 totals 14 residues. CDR1 and CDR2 from the germline V gene are SGHTA and FQGNSA. This CDR3 reads CASSYQGARETQYF. The CDR3 DNA reads as TGTGCCAGCAGCTACCAGGGGGCCCGGGAGACCCAGTACTTC. The entire variable domain, with the rest obtained from reference TRBV7-2 and TRBJ2-5, is as follows: GAGVSQSPSNKVTEKGKDVELRCDPISGHTALYWYRQSLGQGLEFLIYFQGNSAPDKSGLPSDRFSAERTGGSVSTLTIQRTQQEDSAVYLCASSYQGARETQYFGPGTRLLVL.